The 25 T cell receptor beta chains below all came from one sample that was sequenced in a study of blood T cell repertoires in COVID-19 (TCRdb year 2020). Library construction relied on the immunoSEQ multiplex PCR assay. Drawn from immuneACCESS, this table holds only the in-frame rearrangements with V and J called that TCRdb kept. Clones are partly lost; checked studies trace under half to an unresolved V gene and leave the rest unexplained. For this sample there are more than 200,000 clones; around nine tenths appear just once. Roughly 3.7% of the sample belongs to the ten largest clones. Source material: PBMCs or T cells enriched from blood (not recorded which). The receptors here all came from a woman between 25 and 40 years old who had been exposed to COVID-19.

This chain uses TRBV27 with TRBJ1-1, with 7 bases lining up with TRBD1. J was trimmed by 1 base and V by 6 bases; bases with no gene match: 8. Germline V lookup: CDR1 MNHEY, CDR2 SMNVEV (reference sequence). The CDR3 contains 15 residues. The CDR3 coding sequence is TGTGCCAGCAGGTCTCTGGGACAGCAGAACACTGAAGCTTTCTTT. It specifies CASRSLGQQNTEAFF.

For the CDR3, the DNA is TGTGCCACCAGTGAAACGGACAGGGAAGTCCGTCAGCCCCAGCATTTT. It translates to CATSETDREVRQPQHF. The chain links TRBV24-1 to TRBJ1-5, with 8 bases lining up with TRBD1. This CDR3 has 16 residues. Per germline, CDR1 KGHDR and CDR2 SFDVKD. The V gene end was trimmed by 4 bases and the J gene end by 6 bases; junction bases not matched to a gene: 10.

The chain carries TRBV24-1 and TRBJ2-1; 11 positions match TRBD2. Germline V gene lookup returns CDR1 KGHDR and CDR2 SFDVKD. J lost 5 bases, V lost 9 bases, and 5 bases had no gene match. The CDR3 runs 14 residues. CDR3 bases: TGTGCCACCGGGACTAGCGGAGGAAACAATGAGCAGTTCTTC. This codes for CATGTSGGNNEQFF.

The V and J genes are TRBV6-4 and TRBJ2-3, with D hard to call. Per the germline V gene, CDR1 is MRHNA and CDR2 is SNTAGT. Trimming left V 6 bases short and J 3 bases short, with 10 bases between. This CDR3 spans 13 amino acids. CDR3 sequence (DNA): TGTGCCAGCAGCCAGACTCGAACAGATACGCAGTATTTT. It specifies CASSQTRTDTQYF.

Comment on this clone: Different DNA sequences within this sample yield the same CDR3. The chain is built from TRBV5-4 and TRBJ2-7; 9 bases are a match to TRBD1. J lost 2 bases, V lost 0 bases, and 0 bases had no gene match. CDR1 SGHNT and CDR2 YYREEE come from the germline V gene (reference sequence). This CDR3 has 14 residues. For the CDR3, the DNA is TGTGCCAGCAGCTTGGACAGGGGGCCCTACGAGCAGTACTTC. Protein sequence: CASSLDRGPYEQYF.

This clone showed up just once. The genes are TRBV15 and TRBJ2-5, with TRBD1 as a possible D gene (5 bases). V lost 5 bases and J 4 bases, leaving 11 bases between the germline ends. CDR3 length: 13 amino acids. Per the germline V gene, CDR1 is LNHNV and CDR2 is YYDKDF (reference sequence). CDR3 sequence reads: CATSRQYGETQYF. The CDR3 region has the DNA TGTGCCACCAGCCGACAGTACGGAGAGACCCAGTACTTC.

This rearrangement joins TRBV28 to TRBJ1-2; 7 bases fit TRBD1. Trimming took 8 bases from V and 0 from J; bases not matched to a gene: 3. From germline, CDR1 is MDHEN and CDR2 SYDVKM. This CDR3 is built from 13 residues. In nucleotides, the CDR3 is TGTGCCAGCCGACAGGGCACTAACTATGGCTACACCTTC. Translated, it gives CASRQGTNYGYTF.

V usage is TRBV6-4 and J usage is TRBJ2-3, with a weak D call TRBD2 (6 bases). V gave up 3 bases and J gave up 0 bases, with 10 bases separating them. This CDR3 is built from 15 residues. Germline values: CDR1 MRHNA, CDR2 SNTAGT. Here the CDR3 reads CASSERGWSTDTQYF. CDR3 nucleotide sequence: TGTGCCAGCAGTGAGCGGGGATGGAGCACAGATACGCAGTATTTT.

This chain connects TRBV28 to TRBJ1-2, with D possibly being TRBD1 (5 bases). Germline CDR1 reads MDHEN; CDR2 reads SYDVKM. Deletions cut 7 bases from V and 2 bases from J, with 17 bases between. The length of the CDR3 is 15 residues. The CDR3 bases are TGTGCCAGCACCCCCCCGGGCAGGGCGAACTATGGCTACACCTTC. Translated, it gives CASTPPGRANYGYTF.

J is TRBJ1-6 and V is TRBV5-1; D gene ambiguous. CDR1 SGHRS and CDR2 YFSETQ come from the germline V gene. CDR3 length equals 15 residues. With 0 bases removed from V and 4 bases from J, the gap between germline ends came to 8 bases. The CDR3 DNA reads TGCGCCAGCAGCTTGGACGGAGATTATAATTCACCCCTCCACTTT. Amino acids: CASSLDGDYNSPLHF. The full variable domain, in which reference TRBV5-1 and TRBJ1-6 provide the parts outside the CDR3, is KAGVTQTPRYLIKTRGQQVTLSCSPISGHRSVSWYQQTPGQGLQFLFEYFSETQRNKGNFPGRFSGRQFSNSRSEMNVSTLELGDSALYLCASSLDGDYNSPLHFGNGTRLTVT.

CDR3 loop: CASSTSGSGTDTQYF. The CDR3 bases are TGTGCCAGCAGTACTAGCGGGAGTGGCACAGATACGCAGTATTTT. The V gene is TRBV6-4, the J gene TRBJ2-3; 11 bases are a match to TRBD2. Germline values: CDR1 MRHNA, CDR2 SNTAGT. After removal of 5 bases from V and 1 base from J, the junction contained 2 bases not matched to a gene. CDR3 length equals 15 residues.

The chain recombines TRBV27 with TRBJ1-1; tentatively, D is TRBD1 (6 bases). V was clipped by 6 bases and J by 4 bases, with 15 bases between them. The germline V gene encodes CDR1 MNHEY and CDR2 SMNVEV (reference sequence). CDR3 length: 14 amino acids. The CDR3 coding sequence is TGTGCCAGCAGCTTTGAGGGGGGGCGCACTGAAGCTTTCTTT. Encoded protein: CASSFEGGRTEAFF.

The CDR3 loop reads CASSHYQTRETTSFPYNEQFF. The CDR3 nucleotides are TGTGCCAGCAGCCACTATCAGACCCGGGAAACCACCTCATTTCCTTACAATGAGCAGTTCTTC. V is TRBV3-1 (or the pseudogene TRBV3-2) and J is TRBJ2-1, with a weak D call TRBD2 (5 bases). Germline V gene data show CDR1 as LGHDT and CDR2 as YNNKEL (reference sequence). Trimming left V 3 bases short and J 4 bases short, with 31 bases between. The CDR3 runs 21 residues.

The CDR3 sequence: CASSIAPSGRNYEQYF. The CDR3 coding sequence is TGTGCCAGCAGCATTGCCCCTAGCGGGAGAAACTACGAGCAGTACTTC. V usage is TRBV27 and J usage is TRBJ2-7; TRBD2 matches 10 bases. Per the germline V gene, CDR1 is MNHEY and CDR2 is SMNVEV (reference sequence). The V gene end was trimmed by 6 bases and the J gene end by 3 bases; junction bases not matched to a gene: 11. The CDR3 runs to 16 residues.

This chain links TRBV2 with TRBJ2-6, with D perhaps TRBD1 (6 bases). Germline values: CDR1 SNHLY, CDR2 FYNNEI. The CDR3 has 16 residues. Trimming removed 6 bases at V and 0 bases at J, with 12 bases between. In DNA, the CDR3 is TGTGCCAGCAGAGACAGGCTTCACTCTGGGGCCAACGTCCTGACTTTC. Protein sequence: CASRDRLHSGANVLTF.

This clone was found once. The rearrangement joins TRBV5-1 to TRBJ1-6; 8 bases match TRBD1. V trimming: 4 bases; J trimming: 3 bases; junction bases outside the gene matches: 3. CDR1 and CDR2 from the germline V gene are SGHRS and YFSETQ. The CDR3 loop spans 15 amino acids. In DNA, the CDR3 is TGCGCCAGCAGCCGGACAGGGCTCTATAATTCACCCCTCCACTTT. This sequence encodes CASSRTGLYNSPLHF.

This chain uses TRBV5-4 with TRBJ1-6, with 9 bases lining up with TRBD1. Germline CDR1 reads SGHNT; CDR2 reads YYREEE (reference sequence). With V trimmed by 4 bases and J by 10 bases, 9 bases remained unmatched. This CDR3 is 15 amino acids long. DNA for the CDR3: TGTGCCAGCAGCCAGGACAGGGGCCTACGGTCACCCCTCCACTTT. It yields the protein CASSQDRGLRSPLHF.

The V call is TRBV10-3, the J call TRBJ2-6, with D possibly matching TRBD1 (6 bases). This CDR3 is 18 amino acids long. Trimming took off 6 bases at V and 0 bases at J, with 18 bases between the two ends. Germline V gene data show CDR1 as ENHRY and CDR2 as SYGVKD. The CDR3 coding sequence is TGTGCCATCAGAACGGGACAAGGGTCTGTCTCTGGGGCCAACGTCCTGACTTTC. Translated: CAIRTGQGSVSGANVLTF.

The chain employs TRBV6-1 and TRBJ1-2, with 8 nucleotides matching TRBD1. CDR1 and CDR2 (germline): MNHNS, SASEGT. The CDR3 contains 17 residues. The V and J ends lost 4 bases and 4 bases, in that order; junction bases with no gene match: 14. The CDR3 region is CASSVRAPTGGGYGYTF. The CDR3, as DNA: TGTGCCAGCAGTGTGAGGGCACCTACAGGGGGTGGCTATGGCTACACCTTC.

The V gene is TRBV9, the J gene TRBJ1-6; D is ambiguous. The CDR3 has 15 amino acids. Trimming shortened V by 0 bases and J by 6 bases, and 10 bases separated the two germline ends. In germline, CDR1 is SGDLS, CDR2 YYNGEE. The CDR3 region is CASSVEAGFNSPLHF. Written as DNA, the CDR3 is TGTGCCAGCAGCGTAGAAGCAGGATTTAATTCACCCCTCCACTTT.

Here the CDR3 reads CASRSQGENTEAFF. CDR3 nucleotides: TGTGCCAGTAGATCACAGGGGGAGAACACTGAAGCTTTCTTT. The chain uses TRBV19 and TRBJ1-1; 8 bases align to TRBD1. CDR1 and CDR2 (germline): LNHDA, SQIVND (reference sequence). The trim removed 6 bases at V and 1 base at J, leaving 4 bases unmatched. This CDR3 has 14 amino acids.

The gene calls are TRBV5-1 and TRBJ2-5; 8 nucleotides agree with TRBD1. V gave up 4 bases and J gave up 5 bases; unmatched junction bases: 10. Germline V gene sequence: CDR1 SGHRS, CDR2 YFSETQ. The CDR3 is made up of 15 amino acids. CDR3 nucleotides: TGCGCCAGCAGCCCGGACAGGGAATGGGGTGAGACCCAGTACTTC. This translates into CASSPDREWGETQYF.

The gene calls are TRBV30 and TRBJ2-5, with D unclear. This CDR3 is built from 12 residues. CDR1 is GTSNPN, CDR2 SVGIG, per germline (reference sequence). V was pared by 5 bases and J by 2 bases, with 9 bases between. The CDR3 loop reads CAWSLRQETQYF. The CDR3 DNA sequence: TGTGCCTGGTCTCTGCGGCAAGAGACCCAGTACTTC.

V is TRBV12-3 or TRBV12-4 and J is TRBJ2-7; a weak D match, TRBD2 (5 bases). V lost 0 bases and J 3 bases, leaving 6 bases between the germline ends. The CDR3 spans 13 residues. The CDR3 reads CASSLARDYEQYF. The CDR3 DNA follows: TGTGCCAGCAGTTTAGCTCGGGACTACGAGCAGTACTTC.

The rearrangement links TRBV7-2 to TRBJ1-1; a possible D gene is TRBD1 (5 bases). Germline V gives CDR1 SGHTA, CDR2 FQGNSA. Between the trimmed V and J ends, which lost 6 bases and 0 bases, there was a span of 11 bases. The CDR3 runs to 14 residues. The CDR3 DNA follows: TGTGCCAGCAGTTACCAGACAGTGAACACTGAAGCTTTCTTT. Amino acid sequence: CASSYQTVNTEAFF.